These 17 T cell receptor beta chains originate from one sample sequenced in a study of T cell responses to AZD1222 COVID-19 vaccine. Produced via immunoSEQ multiplex PCR; TCRdb's table is partial and in-frame only. The sample lists about 21,000 clones; 82% were seen once. The sequencing used peripheral blood, collected on day 0 of AZD1222 vaccination. These receptors originate from an adult in good health.

The chain links TRBV11-3 to TRBJ2-2; D possibly corresponds to TRBD2 (7 bases). This CDR3 region has 17 residues. V lost 6 bases, J lost 5 bases, and 22 bases lay in between. Germline V gene sequence: CDR1 SGHNT, CDR2 YENEEA. The CDR3 is CASSHLGGARGTGELFF. For the CDR3, the DNA is TGTGCCAGCAGTCACCTTGGGGGGGCCCGAGGAACCGGGGAGCTGTTTTTT.

This clone was seen more than once but under ten times. The rearrangement links TRBV19 to TRBJ2-3; D is unclear. The germline V gene encodes CDR1 LNHDA and CDR2 SQIVND (reference sequence). The CDR3 loop spans 14 amino acids. Trimming stripped 5 bases from V and 0 bases from J, with 9 bases between. DNA for the CDR3: TGTGCCAGTAGTGGTCTAGTTAGCACAGATACGCAGTATTTT. Its translation is CASSGLVSTDTQYF.

The rearrangement joins TRBV27 to TRBJ1-2; D call uncertain. V was pared by 3 bases and J by 2 bases, with 7 bases between. Germline V gene data show CDR1 as MNHEY and CDR2 as SMNVEV (reference sequence). This CDR3 is built from 13 residues. CDR3: CASSFAGNYGYTF. DNA of the CDR3: TGTGCCAGCAGTTTTGCTGGAAACTATGGCTACACCTTC.

V and J are TRBV19 and TRBJ2-5; 7 nucleotides align to TRBD1. The CDR3 covers 15 residues. CDR1 LNHDA and CDR2 SQIVND come from the germline V gene (reference sequence). V lost 3 bases, J lost 4 bases, and 8 bases stayed unmatched. CDR3 sequence: CASSMVKGASETQYF. DNA for the CDR3: TGTGCCAGTAGTATGGTGAAGGGGGCATCAGAGACCCAGTACTTC.

The chain uses TRBV5-1 and TRBJ2-1; 9 bases map to TRBD2. V trimming: 5 bases; J trimming: 8 bases; junction bases outside the gene matches: 8. This CDR3 has 14 amino acids. Germline CDR1 reads SGHRS; CDR2 reads YFSETQ. The CDR3 is CASSRASGADEQFF. CDR3 nucleotide sequence: TGCGCCAGCAGTAGGGCTAGCGGGGCTGATGAGCAGTTCTTC.

CDR3 sequence (DNA): TGTGCCAGCAGTTTATCGGCAGGGTACGAGCAGTACTTC. Its translation: CASSLSAGYEQYF. The V call is TRBV27, the J call TRBJ2-7, with D perhaps TRBD1 (5 bases). The ends were cut back, 0 bases at V and 4 bases at J, with 7 bases in the middle. The CDR3 consists of 13 residues. Germline CDR1 is MNHEY and CDR2 is SMNVEV (reference sequence).

A single count supports this clone. The gene calls are TRBV13 and TRBJ1-1; D ambiguous. Trimming left V 3 bases short and J 0 bases short, with 8 bases between. CDR3 size: 14 residues. Germline V lookup: CDR1 PRHDT, CDR2 FYEKMQ (reference sequence). CDR3 region: CASSFPQMNTEAFF. In DNA form, the CDR3 reads TGTGCCAGCAGCTTCCCGCAGATGAACACTGAAGCTTTCTTT.

The chain joins TRBV28 to TRBJ1-6; D call uncertain. Per germline, CDR1 MDHEN and CDR2 SYDVKM. The CDR3 consists of 13 residues. V lost 5 bases to trimming and J lost 13 bases, with 15 bases between them. In nucleotides, the CDR3 is TGTGCCAGCAGTGATGCTTCTATTTCTCCCCTCCACTTT. It encodes CASSDASISPLHF.

This clone appeared once. The chain links TRBV7-9 to TRBJ2-7; 9 nucleotides agree with TRBD1. From germline, CDR1 is SEHNR and CDR2 FQNEAQ (reference sequence). The CDR3 loop spans 14 amino acids. Trimming took 5 bases from V and 7 from J; bases not matched to a gene: 9. The CDR3, as DNA: TGTGCCAGCAGCACCTCAGGACAGGGGTGGGAGCAGTACTTC. The encoded protein is CASSTSGQGWEQYF.

V is TRBV7-2 and J is TRBJ2-1; maybe TRBD1 (6 bases). The CDR3 is made up of 14 amino acids. Germline CDR1 is SGHTA and CDR2 is FQGNSA. V was clipped by 5 bases and J by 9 bases, with 17 bases between them. CDR3 sequence: CASSLMTGTAEQFF. In nucleotides, the CDR3 is TGTGCCAGCAGCCTTATGACAGGTACGGCTGAGCAGTTCTTC.

This chain links TRBV6-6 with TRBJ2-1, with 9 bases aligning to TRBD2. CDR1 is MNHNY, CDR2 SVGAGI, per germline (reference sequence). The CDR3 totals 15 residues. V dropped 5 bases and J dropped 6; count of bases not matched to a gene: 8. The CDR3, as DNA: TGTGCCAGCAGTCCTCAGCGGGGGGCCTTCAATGAGCAGTTCTTC. It specifies CASSPQRGAFNEQFF.

The rearrangement uses TRBV30 and TRBJ1-3; a weak D match, TRBD1 (6 bases). V lost 4 bases and J lost 2, with 12 bases in between. Germline lookup yields CDR1 GTSNPN and CDR2 SVGIG (reference sequence). The CDR3 is made up of 14 amino acids. CDR3 in amino acids: CAWTPDSTGNTIYF. In DNA form, the CDR3 reads TGTGCCTGGACACCGGACAGTACTGGAAACACCATATATTTT.

The chain joins TRBV24-1 to TRBJ1-2; D is uncertain. Germline V gene lookup returns CDR1 KGHDR and CDR2 SFDVKD. V gave up 9 bases and J gave up 4 bases, with 14 bases separating them. The CDR3 is 13 amino acids. The CDR3 DNA sequence: TGTGCCACCGCGAGGTCGGGAGTCTATGGCTACACCTTC. Translation: CATARSGVYGYTF.

The chain employs TRBV11-3 and TRBJ2-1; no definite D call. This CDR3 spans 15 amino acids. Trimming removed 0 bases at V and 5 bases at J, with 11 bases between. Germline-derived CDR1 and CDR2 are SGHNT and YENEEA. In DNA form, the CDR3 reads TGTGCCAGCAGCTTAGACTTTAGCCGTCACAATGAGCAGTTCTTC. It codes for CASSLDFSRHNEQFF.

The rearrangement uses TRBV2 and TRBJ2-4; 11 bases are shared with TRBD2. Germline CDR1 reads SNHLY; CDR2 reads FYNNEI. This CDR3 has 14 amino acids. With 8 bases clipped from V and 8 bases from J, the junction kept 8 bases outside the gene matches. As DNA, the CDR3 is TGTGCCAGCGATTCTAGCGGGGGGCCCGACATTCAGTACTTC. Translating gives CASDSSGGPDIQYF.

The chain couples TRBV6-5 to TRBJ2-1, with a tentative D call TRBD1 (5 bases). Between the trimmed V and J ends, which lost 7 bases and 3 bases, there was a span of 10 bases. The CDR3 covers 13 residues. The germline CDR1 and CDR2 sequences are MNHEY and SVGAGI. The CDR3: CASIGAGYNEQFF. CDR3 in DNA: TGTGCCAGCATTGGGGCCGGCTACAATGAGCAGTTCTTC.

The genes are TRBV28 and TRBJ1-1; D call uncertain. Germline V gene data show CDR1 as MDHEN and CDR2 as SYDVKM. V lost 6 bases, J lost 4 bases, and 18 bases lay in between. The CDR3 runs 15 residues. CDR3 protein: CASRVYGSGATEAFF. The CDR3 bases are TGTGCCAGCAGAGTTTACGGGTCAGGAGCCACTGAAGCTTTCTTT.